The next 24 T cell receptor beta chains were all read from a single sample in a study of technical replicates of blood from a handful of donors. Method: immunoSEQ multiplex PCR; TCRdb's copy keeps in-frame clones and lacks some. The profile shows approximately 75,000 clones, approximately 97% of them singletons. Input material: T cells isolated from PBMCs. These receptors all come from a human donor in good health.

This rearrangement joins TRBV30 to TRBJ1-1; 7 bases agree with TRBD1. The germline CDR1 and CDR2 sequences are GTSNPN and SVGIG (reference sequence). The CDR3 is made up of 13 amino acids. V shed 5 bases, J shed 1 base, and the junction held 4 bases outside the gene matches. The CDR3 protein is CAWYRGANTEAFF. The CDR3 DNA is TGTGCCTGGTACAGGGGTGCGAACACTGAAGCTTTCTTT.

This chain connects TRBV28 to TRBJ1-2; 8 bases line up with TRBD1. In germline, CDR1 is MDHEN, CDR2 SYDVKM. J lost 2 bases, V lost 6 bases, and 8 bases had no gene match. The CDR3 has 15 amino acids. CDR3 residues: CASREVQGANYGYTF. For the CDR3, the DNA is TGTGCCAGCAGAGAAGTCCAGGGGGCCAACTATGGCTACACCTTC.

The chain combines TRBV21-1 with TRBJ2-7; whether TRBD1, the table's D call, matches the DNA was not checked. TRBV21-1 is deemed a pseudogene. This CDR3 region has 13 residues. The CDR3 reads CASSGPQGDEQYF. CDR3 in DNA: TGTGCCAGCAGCGGGCCCCAGGGGGACGAGCAGTACTTC.

CDR3 nucleotide sequence: TGTGCCAGCAGCGCCTACAGGGGCCCTTACAATGAGCAGTTCTTC. It translates to CASSAYRGPYNEQFF. The rearrangement links TRBV14 to TRBJ2-1, with 7 bases lining up with TRBD1. The CDR3 contains 15 residues. Germline CDR1 reads SGHDN; CDR2 reads FVKESK. The V gene end was trimmed by 5 bases and the J gene end by 4 bases; junction bases not matched to a gene: 8.

The DNA of the CDR3 is TGTGCCAGCGGACATCAGACAAACCGTGGCGAGCAGTACTTC. Its protein product is CASGHQTNRGEQYF. The chain combines TRBV27 with TRBJ2-7, with D possibly matching TRBD1 (5 bases). The CDR3 consists of 14 residues. From germline, CDR1 is MNHEY and CDR2 SMNVEV (reference sequence). V was clipped by 8 bases and J by 6 bases, with 20 bases between them.

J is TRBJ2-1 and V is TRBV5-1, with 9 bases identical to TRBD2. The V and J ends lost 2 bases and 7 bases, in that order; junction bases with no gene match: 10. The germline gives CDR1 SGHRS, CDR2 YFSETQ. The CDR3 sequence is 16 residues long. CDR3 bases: TGCGCCAGCAGCTTCTCTCGGCTAGCGGGGAGGAATGAGCAGTTCTTC. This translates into CASSFSRLAGRNEQFF.

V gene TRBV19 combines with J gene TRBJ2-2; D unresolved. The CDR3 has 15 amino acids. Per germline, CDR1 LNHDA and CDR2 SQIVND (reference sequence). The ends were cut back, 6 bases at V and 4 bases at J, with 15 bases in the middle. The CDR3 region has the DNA TGTGCCAGTAGCCAAGACACATACGCCACCGGGGAGCTGTTTTTT. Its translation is CASSQDTYATGELFF. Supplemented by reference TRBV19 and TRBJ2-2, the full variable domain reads DGGITQSPKYLFRKEGQNVTLSCEQNLNHDAMYWYRQDPGQGLRLIYYSQIVNDFQKGDIAEGYSVSREKKESFPLTVTSAQKNPTAFYLCASSQDTYATGELFFGEGSRLTVL.

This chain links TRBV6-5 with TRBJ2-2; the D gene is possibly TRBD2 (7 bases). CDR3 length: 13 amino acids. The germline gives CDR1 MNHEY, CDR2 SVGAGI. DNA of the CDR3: TGTGCGACCGAGGCGGGGGCGGGTGGGGAGCTGTTTTTT. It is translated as CATEAGAGGELFF.

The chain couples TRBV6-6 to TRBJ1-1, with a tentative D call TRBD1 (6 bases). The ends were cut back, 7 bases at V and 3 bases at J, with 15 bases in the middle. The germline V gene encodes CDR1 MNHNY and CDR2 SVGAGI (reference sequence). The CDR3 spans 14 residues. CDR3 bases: TGTGCCAGCACTAGCCCAGGGGCAGACACTGAAGCTTTCTTT. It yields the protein CASTSPGADTEAFF.

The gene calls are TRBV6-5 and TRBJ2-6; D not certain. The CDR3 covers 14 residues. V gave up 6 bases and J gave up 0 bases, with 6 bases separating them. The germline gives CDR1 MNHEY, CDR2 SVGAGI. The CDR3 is CASSSYSGANVLTF. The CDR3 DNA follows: TGTGCCAGCAGCTCTTACTCTGGGGCCAACGTCCTGACTTTC.

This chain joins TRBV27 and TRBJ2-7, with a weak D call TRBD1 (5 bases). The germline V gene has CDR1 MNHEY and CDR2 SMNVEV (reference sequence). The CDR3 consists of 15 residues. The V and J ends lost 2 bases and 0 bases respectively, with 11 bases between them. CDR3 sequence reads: CASSLKGDNSYEQYF. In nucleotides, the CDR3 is TGTGCCAGCAGTTTAAAAGGGGATAACTCCTACGAGCAGTACTTC.

The CDR3 DNA reads as TGCAGCGTGGGCGGGAGTGGCCATGAGCAGTTCTTC. Its translation: CSVGGSGHEQFF. The rearrangement links TRBV29-1 to TRBJ2-1, with 7 positions matching TRBD2. This CDR3 has 12 amino acids. The V and J ends lost 6 bases and 8 bases, in that order; junction bases with no gene match: 7. Looked up from germline, CDR1 is SQVTM and CDR2 is ANQGSEA.

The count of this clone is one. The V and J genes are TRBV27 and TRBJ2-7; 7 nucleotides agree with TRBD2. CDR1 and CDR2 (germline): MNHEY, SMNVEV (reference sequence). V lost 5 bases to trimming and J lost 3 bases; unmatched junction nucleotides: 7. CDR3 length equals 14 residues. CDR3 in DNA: TGTGCCAGCAGTGAGGGAGGGCCGTTCTACGAGCAGTACTTC. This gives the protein CASSEGGPFYEQYF.

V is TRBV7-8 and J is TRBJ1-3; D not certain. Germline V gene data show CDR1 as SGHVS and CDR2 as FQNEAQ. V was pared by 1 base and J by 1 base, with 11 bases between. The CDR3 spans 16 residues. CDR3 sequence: CASSLDLGGSGNTIYF. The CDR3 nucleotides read TGTGCCAGCAGCTTAGATCTAGGCGGTTCTGGAAACACCATATATTTT.

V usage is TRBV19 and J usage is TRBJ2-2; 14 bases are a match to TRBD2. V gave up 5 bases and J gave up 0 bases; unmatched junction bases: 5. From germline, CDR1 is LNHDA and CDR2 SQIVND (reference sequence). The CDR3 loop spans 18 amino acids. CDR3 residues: CASSWGLAGVSNTGELFF. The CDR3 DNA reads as TGTGCCAGTAGTTGGGGACTAGCGGGAGTTTCGAACACCGGGGAGCTGTTTTTT.

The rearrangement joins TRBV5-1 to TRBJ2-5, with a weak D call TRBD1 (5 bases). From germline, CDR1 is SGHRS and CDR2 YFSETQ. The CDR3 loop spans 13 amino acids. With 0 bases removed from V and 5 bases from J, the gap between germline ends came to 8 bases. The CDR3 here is CASSLAPGETQYF. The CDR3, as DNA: TGCGCCAGCAGCTTGGCCCCAGGGGAGACCCAGTACTTC.

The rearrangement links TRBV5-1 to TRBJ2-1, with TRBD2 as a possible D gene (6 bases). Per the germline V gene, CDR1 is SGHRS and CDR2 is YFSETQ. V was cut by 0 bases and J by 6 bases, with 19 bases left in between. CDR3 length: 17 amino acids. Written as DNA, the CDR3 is TGCGCCAGCAGCTTGGTATCTAGCGCGAATGTTATCAATGAGCAGTTCTTC. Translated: CASSLVSSANVINEQFF.

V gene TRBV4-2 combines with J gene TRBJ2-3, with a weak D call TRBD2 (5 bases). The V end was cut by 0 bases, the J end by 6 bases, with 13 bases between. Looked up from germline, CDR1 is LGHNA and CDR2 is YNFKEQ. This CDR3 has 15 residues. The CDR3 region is CASSQESRESDTQYF. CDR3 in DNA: TGTGCCAGCAGCCAAGAATCTAGGGAGTCGGATACGCAGTATTTT.

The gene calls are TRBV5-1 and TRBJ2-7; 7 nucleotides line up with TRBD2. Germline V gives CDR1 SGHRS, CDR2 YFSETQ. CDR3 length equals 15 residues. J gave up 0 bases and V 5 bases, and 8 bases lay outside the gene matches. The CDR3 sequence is CASSPRAGSSYEQYF. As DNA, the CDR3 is TGCGCCAGCAGTCCCAGAGCGGGGAGCTCCTACGAGCAGTACTTC.

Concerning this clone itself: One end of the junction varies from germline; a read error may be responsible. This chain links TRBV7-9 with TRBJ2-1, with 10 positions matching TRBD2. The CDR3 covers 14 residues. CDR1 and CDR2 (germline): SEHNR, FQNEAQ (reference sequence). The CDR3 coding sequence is TGTGCCAGCAGCTTGGGTCTAGCGGGAGCTGAGCCGTTCTTC. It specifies CASSLGLAGAEPFF.

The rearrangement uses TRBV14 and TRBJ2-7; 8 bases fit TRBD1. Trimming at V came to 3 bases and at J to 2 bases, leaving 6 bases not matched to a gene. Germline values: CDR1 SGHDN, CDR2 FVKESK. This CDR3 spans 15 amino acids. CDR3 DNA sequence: TGTGCCAGCAGCCACCGGGACAGGATTCCCTACGAGCAGTACTTC. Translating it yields CASSHRDRIPYEQYF. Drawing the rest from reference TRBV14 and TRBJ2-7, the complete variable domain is EAGVTQFPSHSVIEKGQTVTLRCDPISGHDNLYWYRRVMGKEIKFLLHFVKESKQDESGMPNNRFLAERTGGTYSTLKVQPAELEDSGVYFCASSHRDRIPYEQYFGPGTRLTVT.

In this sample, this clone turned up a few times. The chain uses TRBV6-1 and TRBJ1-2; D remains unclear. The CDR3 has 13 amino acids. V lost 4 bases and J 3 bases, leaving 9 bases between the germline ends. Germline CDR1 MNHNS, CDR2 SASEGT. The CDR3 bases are TGTGCCAGCAGTGTGGCAGATTACTATGGCTACACCTTC. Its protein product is CASSVADYYGYTF.

The CDR3 protein is CASSFALPTSTDTQYF. Written as DNA, the CDR3 is TGCGCCAGCAGCTTCGCCCTTCCAACTAGCACAGATACGCAGTATTTT. The V and J genes are TRBV5-1 and TRBJ2-3; no clear D. This CDR3 spans 16 amino acids. Trimming removed 2 bases at V and 0 bases at J, with 13 bases between. The V gene's germline CDR1 is SGHRS and CDR2 YFSETQ. The whole variable domain, remainder taken from reference TRBV5-1 and TRBJ2-3, is KAGVTQTPRYLIKTRGQQVTLSCSPISGHRSVSWYQQTPGQGLQFLFEYFSETQRNKGNFPGRFSGRQFSNSRSEMNVSTLELGDSALYLCASSFALPTSTDTQYFGPGTRLTVL.

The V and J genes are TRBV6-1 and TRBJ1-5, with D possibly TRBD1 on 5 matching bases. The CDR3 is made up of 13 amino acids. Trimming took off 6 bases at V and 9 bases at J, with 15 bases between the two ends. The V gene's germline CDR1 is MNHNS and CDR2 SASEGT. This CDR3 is CASSRQLSGPQHF. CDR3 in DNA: TGTGCCAGCAGCAGACAGTTGTCGGGGCCCCAGCATTTT.